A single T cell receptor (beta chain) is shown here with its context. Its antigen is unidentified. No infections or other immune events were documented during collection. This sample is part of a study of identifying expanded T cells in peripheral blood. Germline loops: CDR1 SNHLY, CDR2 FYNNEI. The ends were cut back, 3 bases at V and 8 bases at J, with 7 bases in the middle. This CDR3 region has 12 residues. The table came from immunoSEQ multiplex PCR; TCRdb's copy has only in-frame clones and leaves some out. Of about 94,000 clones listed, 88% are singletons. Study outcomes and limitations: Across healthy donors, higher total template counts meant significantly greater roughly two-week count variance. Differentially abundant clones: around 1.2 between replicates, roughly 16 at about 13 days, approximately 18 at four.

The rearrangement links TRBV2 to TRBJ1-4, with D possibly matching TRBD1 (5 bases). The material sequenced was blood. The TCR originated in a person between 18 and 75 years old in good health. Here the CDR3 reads CASSEGPEKLFF. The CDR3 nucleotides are TGTGCCAGCAGTGAGGGGCCGGAAAAACTGTTTTTT.